This TCR beta chain appears in the sequencing data of a study of T cells in Graves' hyperthyroidism and ophthalmopathy. Study findings and constraints: For ophthalmopathy, model prediction preceded onset by a median approximately 6 months.

Amplified TCR beta CDR3 regions came from RNA transcripts. A first-round RT-PCR of the TCR CDR3 used the HTBI primer set. TCRdb re-called the multiplex PCR reads with MiXCR, one entry per CDR3 protein. The repertoire includes about 400,000 distinct CDR3 sequences, under 15% of them detected once, and approximately 30% sits in the top ten. This clonotype has only a few counts. What it binds is not known. The patients, who ranged from 18 to 65 in age, presented with newly diagnosed hyperthyroidism lasting under 2 months. From roughly 10 ml of fresh peripheral blood, PBMCs were isolated. Germline loops: CDR1 MNHNS, CDR2 SASEGT. The CDR3 consists of 15 residues. V lost 5 bases to trimming and J lost 4 bases; unmatched junction nucleotides: 7.

The sequenced sample consisted of blood. This chain uses TRBV6-1 with TRBJ2-1; TRBD2 agrees at 8 bases. The origin of this receptor is a woman in her twenties or thirties with Graves' hyperthyroidism. The chain's CDR3 is CASSLNSGAYNEQFF. CDR3 nucleotides: TGTGCCAGCAGTCTGAATAGCGGGGCGTACAATGAGCAGTTCTTC.